These 22 T cell receptor beta chains share one sample of origin, sequenced in a study of T cells in localized non-small cell lung cancer. TCRdb keeps only in-frame clones here, not all; method: immunoSEQ multiplex PCR. The sample shows tens of thousands of clones, 70% to 90% of them seen only once. Material: peripheral blood, obtained before any cancer treatment. Every receptor here comes from a male donor older than 55 with stage III squamous cell lung carcinoma.

V usage is TRBV7-2 and J usage is TRBJ2-3; 9 nucleotides line up with TRBD2. V lost 0 bases and J lost 3; bases outside the gene matches: 4. Germline V CDR1 and CDR2: SGHTA, FQGNSA. This CDR3 contains 16 residues. CDR3 nucleotides: TGTGCCAGCAGCTTAGCGCCCCTAGCGGGGACAGATACGCAGTATTTT. Residues: CASSLAPLAGTDTQYF.

V usage is TRBV7-2 and J usage is TRBJ1-4; TRBD1 might be the D (6 bases). This CDR3 comprises 15 residues. Looked up from germline, CDR1 is SGHTA and CDR2 is FQGNSA. Deletions cut 4 bases from V and 3 bases from J, with 12 bases between. CDR3 sequence (DNA): TGTGCCAGCAGCTCCCGACAGGCCTCTAATGAAAAACTGTTTTTT. Protein product: CASSSRQASNEKLFF.

This chain connects TRBV6-5 to TRBJ2-1; tentatively, D is TRBD1 (6 bases). CDR3 length equals 16 residues. Trimming left V 1 base short and J 5 bases short, with 15 bases between. CDR1 is MNHEY, CDR2 SVGAGI, per germline. The CDR3 DNA reads TGTGCCAGCAGTTACTTCGGTATTCCAGGGGACAATGAGCAGTTCTTC. This codes for CASSYFGIPGDNEQFF.

This clone has only one observation. The chain has TRBV9 and TRBJ2-1, with no clear D. This CDR3 spans 17 amino acids. Trimming took off 0 bases at V and 2 bases at J, with 15 bases between the two ends. CDR1 and CDR2 (germline): SGDLS, YYNGEE. CDR3 in amino acids: CASSVEPTPVAYNEQFF. The CDR3 DNA reads as TGTGCCAGCAGCGTAGAACCCACTCCCGTCGCCTACAATGAGCAGTTCTTC.

This chain connects TRBV13 to TRBJ2-5; no clear D. The CDR3 sequence is 13 residues long. The V end was cut by 4 bases, the J end by 4 bases, with 10 bases between. In germline, CDR1 is PRHDT, CDR2 FYEKMQ (reference sequence). CDR3 bases: TGTGCCAGCAGCTACACGCCCTCAGAGACCCAGTACTTC. It codes for CASSYTPSETQYF.

The chain is built from TRBV7-3 and TRBJ1-1, with 8 nucleotides matching TRBD1. V shed 1 base and J 1 base; nucleotides not matched to a gene: 2. The CDR3 sequence is 15 residues long. Germline lookup yields CDR1 SGHTA and CDR2 FQGTGA. CDR3 sequence (DNA): TGTGCCAGCAGCTTAAGTGGGACAGGGAACACTGAAGCTTTCTTT. It translates to CASSLSGTGNTEAFF. Combining the CDR3 with reference TRBV7-3 and TRBJ1-1 gives the whole variable domain GAGVSQTPSNKVTEKGKYVELRCDPISGHTALYWYRQSLGQGPEFLIYFQGTGAADDSGLPNDRFFAVRPEGSVSTLKIQRTERGDSAVYLCASSLSGTGNTEAFFGQGTRLTVV.

This rearrangement joins TRBV7-9 to TRBJ1-1; 9 bases agree with TRBD1. CDR1 and CDR2 (germline): SEHNR, FQNEAQ (reference sequence). This CDR3 is 15 amino acids long. V lost 5 bases to trimming and J lost 6 bases; unmatched junction nucleotides: 10. CDR3 nucleotide sequence: TGTGCCAGCAGCCCGGGACAGGGAGGGGGCTCTGAAGCTTTCTTT. It yields the protein CASSPGQGGGSEAFF.

The J gene is TRBJ1-6, the V gene TRBV4-3; no clear D. CDR1 is LGHNA and CDR2 is YSLEER in the germline V gene. CDR3 length: 14 residues. V shed 4 bases and J shed 8 bases, with 12 bases lying between them. In DNA, the CDR3 is TGCGCCAGCAGCCGCGGACGGGTCTATTCACCCCTCCACTTT. Its protein product is CASSRGRVYSPLHF.

The CDR3 protein is CASSFVEGIEKLFF. Here the CDR3 DNA reads TGTGCCAGCAGTTTCGTCGAAGGAATAGAAAAACTGTTTTTT. V usage is TRBV28 and J usage is TRBJ1-4; unclear D gene. V lost 3 bases to trimming and J lost 8 bases, with 13 bases between them. The CDR3 runs 14 residues. The germline V gene has CDR1 MDHEN and CDR2 SYDVKM.

This chain uses TRBV28 with TRBJ2-1, with TRBD2 identical over 10 bases. The germline gives CDR1 MDHEN, CDR2 SYDVKM. V shed 6 bases, J shed 8 bases, and the junction held 10 bases outside the gene matches. The CDR3 is 15 amino acids. CDR3 residues: CASSPGLAGGDEQFF. CDR3 sequence (DNA): TGTGCCAGCAGCCCCGGTTTAGCGGGGGGTGATGAGCAGTTCTTC.

The chain joins TRBV30 to TRBJ1-3; 7 nucleotides agree with TRBD1. CDR1 and CDR2 (germline): GTSNPN, SVGIG (reference sequence). The CDR3 totals 13 residues. Trimming at V came to 0 bases and at J to 4 bases, leaving 0 bases not matched to a gene. Written as DNA, the CDR3 is TGTGCCTGGAGTGTACAGGGGGGAAACACCATATATTTT. As protein: CAWSVQGGNTIYF.

J is TRBJ1-5 and V is TRBV19; D unresolved. Between the trimmed V and J ends, which lost 1 base and 5 bases, there was a span of 9 bases. CDR3 length equals 14 residues. CDR1 is LNHDA, CDR2 SQIVND, per germline (reference sequence). The CDR3 nucleotides read TGTGCCAGTAGTATAGCCTTCACAGATCAGCCCCAGCATTTT. Its translation: CASSIAFTDQPQHF.

The J gene is TRBJ1-5, the V gene TRBV12-5; D ambiguous. The germline gives CDR1 LGHNT, CDR2 FRNRAP. This CDR3 contains 12 residues. The V end lost 1 base, the J end lost 4 bases, and 2 bases lay between the germline ends. The CDR3 loop is CASGLDNQPQHF. CDR3 coding DNA: TGTGCTAGTGGTTTGGATAATCAGCCCCAGCATTTT.

The V gene is TRBV7-9, the J gene TRBJ2-3; no reliable D call. CDR1 SEHNR and CDR2 FQNEAQ come from the germline V gene (reference sequence). This CDR3 is 11 amino acids long. Trimming took 8 bases from V and 1 from J, leaving 4 bases between them. This CDR3 reads CASSRTDTQYF. The CDR3 nucleotides are TGTGCCAGCTCTCGCACAGATACGCAGTATTTT.

The gene calls are TRBV5-1 and TRBJ2-2, with TRBD2 as a possible D gene (7 bases). Germline CDR1 is SGHRS and CDR2 is YFSETQ. Trimming cost V 6 bases and J 4 bases, with 16 bases left between them. The CDR3 is 15 residues long. CDR3 amino acids: CASNVGGQATGELFF. CDR3 DNA: TGCGCCAGCAATGTGGGGGGGCAGGCCACCGGGGAGCTGTTTTTT. The entire variable domain, with the rest obtained from reference TRBV5-1 and TRBJ2-2, is as follows: KAGVTQTPRYLIKTRGQQVTLSCSPISGHRSVSWYQQTPGQGLQFLFEYFSETQRNKGNFPGRFSGRQFSNSRSEMNVSTLELGDSALYLCASNVGGQATGELFFGEGSRLTVL.

The chain combines TRBV10-3 with TRBJ1-4; D may be TRBD1 (5 bases). Germline V lookup: CDR1 ENHRY, CDR2 SYGVKD. CDR3 size: 13 residues. CDR3 bases: TGTGCAACCCGGGACGATCCGAATGAAAAACTGTTTTTT. This encodes CATRDDPNEKLFF.

J is TRBJ1-1 and V is TRBV29-1, with 7 bases identical to TRBD1. The length of the CDR3 is 13 residues. Losses at the gene ends were 5 bases for V and 1 base for J; bases not matched to a gene: 4. Germline assignment: CDR1 SQVTM and CDR2 ANQGSEA. The CDR3 bases are TGCAGCGTTCGGACAGGCGCGAACACTGAAGCTTTCTTT. Its protein is CSVRTGANTEAFF. Full variable domain (remainder filled in from reference TRBV29-1 and TRBJ1-1): SAVISQKPSRDICQRGTSLTIQCQVDSQVTMMFWYRQQPGQSLTLIATANQGSEATYESGFVIDKFPISRPNLTFSTLTVSNMSPEDSSIYLCSVRTGANTEAFFGQGTRLTVV.

The gene calls are TRBV28 and TRBJ2-5, with D perhaps TRBD2 (7 bases). The CDR3 covers 14 residues. Trimming stripped 6 bases from V and 2 bases from J, with 13 bases between. CDR1 and CDR2 from the germline V gene are MDHEN and SYDVKM. The CDR3 here is CASRERGGQETQYF. CDR3 coding DNA: TGTGCCAGCAGGGAAAGGGGGGGACAAGAGACCCAGTACTTC. The full variable domain, in which reference TRBV28 and TRBJ2-5 provide the parts outside the CDR3, is DVKVTQSSRYLVKRTGEKVFLECVQDMDHENMFWYRQDPGLGLRLIYFSYDVKMKEKGDIPEGYSVSREKKERFSLILESASTNQTSMYLCASRERGGQETQYFGPGTRLLVL.

This clone was picked up one time. CDR3 sequence reads: CASSREAHTETQYF. CDR3 bases: TGCGCCAGCAGCCGGGAGGCCCATACAGAGACCCAGTACTTC. The chain couples TRBV5-1 to TRBJ2-5; the match to TRBD2 covers 7 bases. J was trimmed by 4 bases and V by 4 bases; bases with no gene match: 7. The germline gives CDR1 SGHRS, CDR2 YFSETQ. This CDR3 is 14 amino acids long.

V and J are TRBV18 and TRBJ1-5; D gene unclear. Germline-derived CDR1 and CDR2 are KGHSH and LQKENI. With 3 bases removed from V and 6 bases from J, the gap between germline ends came to 12 bases. CDR3 length equals 14 residues. The CDR3 spells CASSPETWGQPQHF. DNA for the CDR3: TGTGCCAGCTCACCTGAGACCTGGGGTCAGCCCCAGCATTTT.

The table lists this clone with a few counts. The chain couples TRBV29-1 to TRBJ2-3; tentative D call: TRBD1 (7 bases). The CDR3 loop spans 17 amino acids. The V gene's germline CDR1 is SQVTM and CDR2 ANQGSEA. V shed 0 bases and J shed 2 bases, with 18 bases lying between them. The DNA of the CDR3 is TGCAGCGTTGAAGACTCCAGGGGGGTGGGAGACACAGATACGCAGTATTTT. Translation: CSVEDSRGVGDTDTQYF.

Many counts were recorded for this clone. This sample includes further DNA sequences coding for the same CDR3. The chain carries TRBV27 and TRBJ1-2; no clear D. V gave up 3 bases and J gave up 1 base, with 6 bases separating them. Germline-derived CDR1 and CDR2 are MNHEY and SMNVEV (reference sequence). This CDR3 region has 13 residues. CDR3 loop: CASSFEGNYGYTF. In DNA form, the CDR3 reads TGTGCCAGCAGTTTCGAGGGTAACTATGGCTACACCTTC.